These T cell receptor beta chains were read from a single sample in a study of blood T cell repertoires in COVID-19. Clones were read by immunoSEQ multiplex PCR, and TCRdb kept only the in-frame ones, dropping some. The profile shows 150,000 to 200,000 clones, roughly 89% of them singletons. Sequenced: PBMCs or T cells enriched from blood (not recorded which). The source of these receptors is a woman in her 30s who had been exposed to COVID-19. CDR3s include the opening cysteine and the closing phenylalanine or tryptophan. Each record gives: V gene, CDR3 protein.

v_gene: TRBV11-2; CDR3aa: CASSRGGQGKGTQYF
v_gene: TRBV29-1; CDR3aa: CSVGGQGATDGYTF
v_gene: TRBV12-3/TRBV12-4; CDR3aa: CASSPGLTYGYTF
v_gene: TRBV5-8; CDR3aa: CASSQDRANTEAFF
v_gene: TRBV10-3; CDR3aa: CAITIGQAQEQYF
v_gene: TRBV2; CDR3aa: CARTGSDGYTF
v_gene: TRBV6-1; CDR3aa: CASSEGAGDWGYTF
v_gene: TRBV19; CDR3aa: CASSIDPGGYQPQHF
v_gene: TRBV7-3; CDR3aa: CASSPSPNYGYTF
v_gene: TRBV19; CDR3aa: CASTGGQTEAFF
v_gene: TRBV5-4; CDR3aa: CASSLDPGSNQPQHF
v_gene: TRBV5-1; CDR3aa: CASSLSGGGNEQFF
v_gene: TRBV9; CDR3aa: CASSVGQGNSNQPQHF
v_gene: TRBV19; CDR3aa: CASSIGGYQPQHF
v_gene: TRBV19; CDR3aa: CASSGDSRDTEAFF
v_gene: TRBV19; CDR3aa: CASSQGASQGVAGNTIYF
v_gene: TRBV7-9; CDR3aa: CASRGEGSVYEQYF
v_gene: TRBV9; CDR3aa: CASSPRLAGVTDTQYF
v_gene: TRBV6-5; CDR3aa: CASSPGQGRNEQFF
v_gene: TRBV2; CDR3aa: CATGTGKGAGELFF
v_gene: TRBV6-1; CDR3aa: CASSEGRDRGPTYSNQPQHF
v_gene: TRBV7-8; CDR3aa: CASRPDLLETQYF
v_gene: TRBV18; CDR3aa: CASSPGQGPAFF
v_gene: TRBV4-3; CDR3aa: CASSQGTTESNEQYF
v_gene: TRBV6-1; CDR3aa: CASRERVPGQGRIRNQPQHF
v_gene: TRBV11-3; CDR3aa: CASSPGGPLSNEQFF
v_gene: TRBV7-2; CDR3aa: CASSLTSGGFNEQFF
v_gene: TRBV19; CDR3aa: CASSMAGENYGYTF
v_gene: TRBV27; CDR3aa: CASSIQTSGGAIGELFF
v_gene: TRBV7-2; CDR3aa: CASSLDPGTGSGNTIYF
v_gene: TRBV7-3; CDR3aa: CASSVDREGGYTF
v_gene: TRBV25-1; CDR3aa: CASRARLTGKENTEAFF
v_gene: TRBV7-9; CDR3aa: CASTRTGRRDAFF
v_gene: TRBV12-5; CDR3aa: CASGLVRGDLLGDEKLFF
v_gene: TRBV3-1/TRBV3-2; CDR3aa: CASSPDGGTDTQYF
v_gene: TRBV5-1; CDR3aa: CASSVTWTDTNTEAFF
v_gene: TRBV5-1; CDR3aa: CASSLGVGGNTEAFF
v_gene: TRBV4-1; CDR3aa: CASSHPSGGTRNEQFF
v_gene: TRBV19; CDR3aa: CASNSLSSGATNEKLFF
v_gene: TRBV11-3; CDR3aa: CASSSLAPNGELFF
v_gene: TRBV5-4; CDR3aa: CAFTGLMNTEAFF
v_gene: TRBV3-1/TRBV3-2; CDR3aa: CASSQERSLGTANYGYTF
v_gene: TRBV19; CDR3aa: CASRTGDPYNEQFF
v_gene: TRBV18; CDR3aa: CASSPTGGTEAFF
v_gene: TRBV9; CDR3aa: CASTSLGGTYGYTF
v_gene: TRBV18; CDR3aa: CASSATSGTGGSNEKLFF
v_gene: TRBV9; CDR3aa: CASLTRGTPNQPQHF
v_gene: TRBV18; CDR3aa: CASSPRGQGAEKLFF
v_gene: TRBV7-2; CDR3aa: CASSLFRDTEAFF
v_gene: TRBV5-4; CDR3aa: CASSTDRLGANTEAFF
v_gene: TRBV5-1; CDR3aa: CATARTGGPESSYEQYF
v_gene: TRBV5-1; CDR3aa: CASSLVAGGGREPLHF
v_gene: TRBV5-6; CDR3aa: CASSHLRGKGYNSPLHF